This T cell receptor beta chain is drawn from a study of cytomegalovirus exposure and HLA in healthy donors (dated by TCRdb to the late 2010s). About the study as a whole: According to an earlier analysis of several hundred of the donors, about 170 million T cells yielded 90 million to 130 million unique TCR beta sequences and about 280 Gb of sequence data. An early release that covered some 640 HLA-typed donors contained approximately 300 gigabases of sequencing data and around 85 million unique TCR sequences. Of the roughly 400 genotyped donors, roughly 76% were placed in the genetic ancestry cluster associated with self-reported Caucasian donors. The aim of the study was to test whether cataloging public T cell receptors could identify signatures of past pathogen exposure. The T cell repertoires of 666 subjects were profiled by immunosequencing and related to cytomegalovirus serostatus. Besides the first cohort of hundreds of subjects, a separate validation cohort made up of 120 different subjects was used. High-throughput TCR immunosequencing, statistical association of individual TCRs with disease status, and machine learning were combined to predict cytomegalovirus infection status. A later analysis re-analyzed previously published TCR beta repertoires from 666 donors and added high-resolution HLA genotyping to study TCR occurrence patterns. In the later analysis, no new phenotypic data were used to find candidate immune exposures; instead, reliance was placed on TCR beta sequences and their occurrence across donors. To decide whether each TCR beta V gene segment behaved as functional or pseudogenic, an earlier analysis of some 600 of the donors relied on high-throughput TCR beta sequencing. Alongside the repertoire data, information on donor age, sex, ethnicity and CMV serostatus was compiled. In a later genetic analysis, genome-wide SNP genotypes for about three fifths of the roughly 670 donors were used, and that subset was treated as a discovery cohort. All discovery cohort repertoires had been generated on a single sequencing platform. Class I and class II HLA loci were covered by the typing at four-digit resolution. The number of typed donors differed by locus: roughly 620-630 for A, B, C, DRB1 and DQB1; approximately 530 for DQA1; roughly 600 for DPA1; and some 430 for DPB1. Four to six DR-DQ haplotypes were handled as single units for association and clustering, since linkage in the cohort was strong. On average, approximately 250,000 unique TCR beta nucleotide sequences were sequenced per donor among some 420 genotyped donors of the cohort, with 15% to 20% of those sequences being non-productive.

General conclusions and limits of the study: A cluster of highly shared sequence variants was judged likely to be a technical artifact of the sequencing pipeline. The authors suggested that the approach could potentially be extended to other disease states and immunological phenotypes. Correlated functional status among segregating V segments might be attributable to linkage disequilibrium, but an unknown experimental factor could not be ruled out. In a later analysis, 15,000 to 20,000 TCR beta sequences were associated with specific HLA alleles at a false discovery rate of 0.05. When HLA alleles, especially DR and DQ, strongly co-occurred, TCR associations were difficult to assign to individual alleles. A further reported finding was that TCR beta sequences accurately predicted the HLA-A and HLA-B alleles for most subjects in the first cohort. The study listed 150 to 200 TCR beta chains as associated with cytomegalovirus. Most CMV-associated TCR beta chains appeared to be HLA-restricted in a later analysis, and the HLA associations seemed to be driven largely by CMV exposure. The only immune exposure information available for the cohort was CMV serostatus. In a later analysis, several top co-occurrence clusters were reported to appear linked to parvovirus B19, influenza, CMV and Epstein-Barr virus. Broadly in line with IMGT annotations, most TCR beta V segments showed up in productive rearrangements about 87% or about 30% of the time in an earlier analysis of 587 of the donors. Because HLA typing was unavailable for some donors at each locus, only the typed subset was used in association tests. Compared with the roughly 700-donor mean, donors in an Asian-associated ancestry cluster had fewer N-insertions in productive TCRs, according to a later genetic analysis. The cohort was sequenced for TCR beta chains only, and without alpha or paired-chain data the features that could be detected were limited. Cytomegalovirus status was reported to be diagnosed by the classifier with high specificity and sensitivity in both the original and validation cohorts. Roughly uniform sequencing depth across donors was assumed in presence/absence analyses, although this assumption may not hold. A later genetic analysis associated a missense DCLRE1C variant with V-gene and J-gene trimming of TCR beta chains, and an independent cohort replicated the association. Approximately 16 rarely observed V segments, including chromosome 9 orphons, were excluded from the earlier analysis of a few hundred of the donors because counts were too low. In a later analysis, HLA-associated TCR beta chains were found to be more clonally expanded and to have lower generation probabilities than equally common non-associated chains. Most TCR sequences were observed very rarely across donors, whereas some public TCRs were present in many individuals. Three of the identified cytomegalovirus-associated TCR beta chains were confirmed in vitro to be specific for cytomegalovirus antigens. In a later analysis, the rate of TCR association differed among HLA loci, with DRB1 alleles having the most associated TCRs and HLA-C alleles having the fewest. Some IMGT-functional V segments, including TRBV6-2 and TRBV6-3, could not be told apart with the 87-base-pair reads, so those segments were excluded.

Library prep was done by the immunoSEQ multiplex PCR assay. For the multiplex PCR, a mixture combining 60 forward primers for TCR Vbeta segments and 13 reverse primers for TCR Jbeta segments was used. The CDR3 region of rearranged TCR beta genes was amplified from genomic DNA by a multiplex PCR assay. The Illumina HiSeq System was used to sequence the amplified TCR beta libraries as 87-base-pair reads. As for how the authors treated the data: A later analysis tallied around 80 million unique TCR beta chains across the 650 to 750 repertoires, and some 12 million of those chains were shared by two or more donors. Raw reads were error-corrected and collapsed into unique sequences by a nearest-neighbor algorithm in which closely related sequences were merged to remove PCR and sequencing errors. Alignment of CDR3 sequences to IMGT reference sequences was used to assign V, D and J gene segments. For a sequence to be retained, a match of at least six nucleotides to both a V gene segment and a J gene segment was required. A rearrangement counted as productive if the CDR3 had no stop codons and remained in frame with V and J, and every other rearrangement counted as non-productive. Following IMGT convention, CDR3 was defined as the stretch from the second conserved V-encoded cysteine to the conserved J-encoded phenylalanine. In an earlier analysis of some 550 of the donors, sequences lacking an unambiguous match to a single V gene segment were excluded. In an earlier analysis of several hundred of the donors, V segments were called functional above 56.7% productive rearrangements and were called segregating when the between-donor standard deviation exceeded 5%. A statistical classification framework was built for diagnosing cytomegalovirus status from the catalog of TCR beta chain sequences. In a later analysis, TCR nucleotide sequences were compared against IMGT/GENE-DB human TR gene sequences so that V and J genes could be assigned. In a later analysis, CDR3 sequences and most-parsimonious VDJ recombination scenarios were assigned using the TCRdist pipeline. In a later analysis, each TCR beta chain was defined by its CDR3 amino acid sequence together with its V-gene family, and reads lacking a unique V-gene family were excluded. To address suspected cross-contamination and a sequencing artifact, a later analysis removed roughly 580 highly shared, low-generation-probability nucleotide sequences. For each public chain, a later analysis derived a clonal expansion index from normalized ranks of inferred template counts within each repertoire. In a later analysis, generation probabilities were computed using a VDJ recombination model fitted to out-of-frame rearrangements, and the results were checked against IGoR. In a later analysis, TCR-TCR, TCR-HLA and TCR-CMV co-occurrence was scored with hypergeometric tests, and a repertoire-size bias correction was applied to TCR pairs. In a later analysis, false discovery rates were estimated by permuting HLA or CMV assignments 20 times. In a later analysis, co-occurring TCRs were grouped using DBSCAN, with TCRdist sequence similarity added in when clustering inside HLA-allele-positive subsets. Repertoires with fewer than 30,000 or more than 120,000 public chains, plus five repertoires with anomalous nucleotide sharing, were excluded from co-occurrence clustering. In TCRdb, the immuneACCESS table is reduced to in-frame sequences with V and J assigned. These tables do not hold every clone; where another copy was compared, an unresolved V gene accounts for under half, and the others remain unexplained. The DNA gave D and trimming, while V, J and clone size come from that table. Within this sample are 150,000 to 160,000 clones, with about 76% of them counted one time only. The ten most abundant clones make up less than 10% of the sample.

The cohort was made up of 500 to 800 healthy bone marrow donors. At the time of sampling, all cohort members were nominally healthy, though unrecorded immune exposures were likely present. The donor tested CMV seropositive, placing the donor among the 290 or so seropositive members of the cohort. Each donor provided a peripheral blood sample, and peripheral blood mononuclear cells were used for TCR beta sequencing. Genomic DNA extraction from the blood cell samples was performed with the Qiagen DNeasy Blood Extraction Kit. On this clone itself: No cognate antigen has been identified for it. Per-base quality was not reported, and no clone a single base away is much larger than it.

From the cysteine through the phenylalanine, the CDR3 covers 14 amino acids. Only CDR3 DNA remains: 42 bases, in frame from the first base. The germline V gene (reference sequence) sets CDR1 to GTSNPN and CDR2 to SVGIG. Unmatched junction bases come to 11, with V trimmed by 6 bases and J by 4 bases. The origin of this receptor is a man aged 25-40 years in good health and CMV-seropositive. Specimen: PBMCs. This receptor chain uses TRBV30 and TRBJ2-7, and TRBD2 matches 8 of the central bases. The DNA sequence is given as TGTGCCTGCGCCCGAGTTAGCGGGATGTACGAGCAGTACTTC. This gives the protein CACARVSGMYEQYF. Extended through the reference TRBV30 and TRBJ2-7 proteins, this CDR3 yields the full variable domain: SQTIHQWPATLVQPVGSPLSLECTVEGTSNPNLYWYRQAAGRGLQLLFYSVGIGQISSEVPQNLSASRPQDRQFILSSKKLLLSDSGFYLCACARVSGMYEQYFGPGTRLTVT.